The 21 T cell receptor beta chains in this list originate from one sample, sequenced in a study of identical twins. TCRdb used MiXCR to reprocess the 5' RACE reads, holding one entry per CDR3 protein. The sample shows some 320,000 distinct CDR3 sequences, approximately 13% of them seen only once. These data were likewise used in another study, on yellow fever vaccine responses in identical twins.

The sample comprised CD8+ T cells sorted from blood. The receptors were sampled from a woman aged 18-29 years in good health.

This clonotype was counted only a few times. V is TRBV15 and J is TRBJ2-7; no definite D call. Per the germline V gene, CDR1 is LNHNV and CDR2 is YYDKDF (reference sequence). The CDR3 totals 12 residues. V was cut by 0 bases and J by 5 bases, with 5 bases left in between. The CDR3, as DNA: TGTGCCACCAGCAGAGATCGAAACGAGCAGTACTTC. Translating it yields CATSRDRNEQYF.

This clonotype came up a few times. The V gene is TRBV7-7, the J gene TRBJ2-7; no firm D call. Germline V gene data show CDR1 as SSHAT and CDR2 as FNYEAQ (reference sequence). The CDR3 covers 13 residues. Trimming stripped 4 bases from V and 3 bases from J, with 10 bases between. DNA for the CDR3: TGTGCCAGCAGCTCACGATTGGGCTACGAGCAGTACTTC. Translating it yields CASSSRLGYEQYF.

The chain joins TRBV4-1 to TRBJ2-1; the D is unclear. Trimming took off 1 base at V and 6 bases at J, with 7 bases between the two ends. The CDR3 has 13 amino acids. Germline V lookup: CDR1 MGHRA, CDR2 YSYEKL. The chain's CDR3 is CASSQAPFNEQFF. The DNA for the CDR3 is TGCGCCAGCAGCCAAGCTCCGTTCAATGAGCAGTTCTTC.

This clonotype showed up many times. The chain's CDR3 is CASSKAPSGSYEQYF. The CDR3 bases are TGTGCCAGCAGCAAAGCTCCTAGCGGGAGCTACGAGCAGTACTTC. V is TRBV12-3 or TRBV12-4 and J is TRBJ2-7; 10 bases map to TRBD2. The J segment lost 3 bases and the V segment lost 6 bases, leaving 8 bases of the junction unmatched. CDR3 size: 15 residues.

The CDR3 protein is CASSFTGGELFF. The CDR3 coding sequence is TGTGCCAGCAGTTTTACAGGCGGGGAGCTGTTTTTT. The chain links TRBV12-3 or TRBV12-4 to TRBJ2-2, with a weak D call TRBD1 (5 bases). V shed 3 bases and J shed 7 bases, with 6 bases lying between them. This CDR3 contains 12 residues.

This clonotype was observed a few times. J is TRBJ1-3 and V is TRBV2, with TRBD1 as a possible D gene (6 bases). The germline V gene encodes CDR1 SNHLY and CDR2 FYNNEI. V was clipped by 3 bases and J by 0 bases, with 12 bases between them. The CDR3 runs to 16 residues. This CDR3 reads CASSDGDKHSGNTIYF. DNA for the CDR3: TGTGCCAGCAGTGATGGGGACAAGCACTCTGGAAACACCATATATTTT.

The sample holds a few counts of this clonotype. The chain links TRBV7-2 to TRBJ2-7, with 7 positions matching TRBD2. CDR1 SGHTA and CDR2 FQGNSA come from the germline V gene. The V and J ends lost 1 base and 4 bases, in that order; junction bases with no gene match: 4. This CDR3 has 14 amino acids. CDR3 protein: CASSLEARGYEQYF. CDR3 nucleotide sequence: TGTGCCAGCAGCTTAGAGGCGCGGGGGTACGAGCAGTACTTC.

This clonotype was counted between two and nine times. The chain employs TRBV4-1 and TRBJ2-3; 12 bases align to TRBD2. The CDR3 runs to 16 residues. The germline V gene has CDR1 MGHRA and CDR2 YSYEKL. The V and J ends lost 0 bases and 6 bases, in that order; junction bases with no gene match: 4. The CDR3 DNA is TGCGCCAGCAGCCAAGACTCTAGCGGGGGGGCGGATACGCAGTATTTT. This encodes CASSQDSSGGADTQYF.

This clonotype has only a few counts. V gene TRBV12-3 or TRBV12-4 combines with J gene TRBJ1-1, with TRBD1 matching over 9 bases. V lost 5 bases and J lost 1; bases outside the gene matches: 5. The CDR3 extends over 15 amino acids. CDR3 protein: CASSAGQGRNTEAFF. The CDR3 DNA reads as TGTGCCAGCAGTGCCGGACAGGGGCGGAACACTGAAGCTTTCTTT.

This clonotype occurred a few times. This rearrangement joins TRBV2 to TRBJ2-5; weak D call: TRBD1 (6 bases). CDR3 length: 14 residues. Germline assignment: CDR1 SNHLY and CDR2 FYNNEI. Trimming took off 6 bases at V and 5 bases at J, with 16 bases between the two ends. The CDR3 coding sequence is TGTGCCAGCAGAGCCACAGGGCTTGTCGAGACCCAGTACTTC. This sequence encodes CASRATGLVETQYF. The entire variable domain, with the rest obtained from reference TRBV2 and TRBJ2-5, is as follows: EPEVTQTPSHQVTQMGQEVILRCVPISNHLYFYWYRQILGQKVEFLVSFYNNEISEKSEIFDDQFSVERPDGSNFTLKIRSTKLEDSAMYFCASRATGLVETQYFGPGTRLLVL.

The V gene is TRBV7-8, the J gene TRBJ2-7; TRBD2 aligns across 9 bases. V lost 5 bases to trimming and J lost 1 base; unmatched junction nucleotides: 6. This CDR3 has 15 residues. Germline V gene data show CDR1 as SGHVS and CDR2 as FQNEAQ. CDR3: CASSEVAGVSYEQYV. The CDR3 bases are TGTGCCAGCAGCGAGGTAGCGGGGGTGTCCTACGAGCAGTACGTC.

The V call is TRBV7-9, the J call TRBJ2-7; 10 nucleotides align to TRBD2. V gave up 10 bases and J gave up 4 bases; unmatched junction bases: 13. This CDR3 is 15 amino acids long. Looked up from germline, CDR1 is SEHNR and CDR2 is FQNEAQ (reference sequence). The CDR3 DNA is TGTGCCACCAGGGGTGGGACTAGCGAAAAATACGAGCAGTACTTC. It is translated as CATRGGTSEKYEQYF.

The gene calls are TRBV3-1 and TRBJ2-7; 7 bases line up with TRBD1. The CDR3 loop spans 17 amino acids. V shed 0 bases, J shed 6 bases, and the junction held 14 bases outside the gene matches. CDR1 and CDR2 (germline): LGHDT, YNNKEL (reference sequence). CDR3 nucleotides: TGTGCCAGCAGCCAAGAAGGGCACAGGGGTTTGGCCTTCGAGCAGTACTTC. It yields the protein CASSQEGHRGLAFEQYF.

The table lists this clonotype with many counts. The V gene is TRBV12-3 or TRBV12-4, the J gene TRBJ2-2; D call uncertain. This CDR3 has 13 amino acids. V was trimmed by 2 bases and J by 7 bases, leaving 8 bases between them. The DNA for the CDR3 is TGTGCCAGCAGTTTACTACCCAGCGGGGAGCTGTTTTTT. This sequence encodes CASSLLPSGELFF.

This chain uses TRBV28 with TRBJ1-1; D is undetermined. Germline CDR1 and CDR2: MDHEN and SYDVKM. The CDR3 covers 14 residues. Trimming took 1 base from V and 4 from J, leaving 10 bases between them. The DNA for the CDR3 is TGTGCCAGCAGTTTATTAAGTGAGGTCACTGAAGCTTTCTTT. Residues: CASSLLSEVTEAFF.

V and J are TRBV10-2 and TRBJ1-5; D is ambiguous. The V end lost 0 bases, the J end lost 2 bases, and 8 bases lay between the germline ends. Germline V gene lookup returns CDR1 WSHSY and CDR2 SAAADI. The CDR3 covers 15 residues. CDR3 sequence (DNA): TGCGCCAGCAGTGAGTCGGTGGCAGGCAATCAGCCCCAGCATTTT. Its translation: CASSESVAGNQPQHF.

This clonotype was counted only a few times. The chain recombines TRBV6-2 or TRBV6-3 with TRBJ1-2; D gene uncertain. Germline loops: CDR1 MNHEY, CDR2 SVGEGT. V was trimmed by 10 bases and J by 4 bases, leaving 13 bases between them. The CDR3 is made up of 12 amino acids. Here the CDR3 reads CANYRAGYGYTF. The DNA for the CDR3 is TGTGCCAACTACCGCGCGGGCTATGGCTACACCTTC.

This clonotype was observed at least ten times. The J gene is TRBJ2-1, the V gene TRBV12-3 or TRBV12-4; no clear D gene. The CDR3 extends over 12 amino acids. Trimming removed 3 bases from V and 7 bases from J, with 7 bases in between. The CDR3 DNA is TGTGCCAGCAGTTTTGTACCGAATGAGCAGTTCTTC. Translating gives CASSFVPNEQFF.

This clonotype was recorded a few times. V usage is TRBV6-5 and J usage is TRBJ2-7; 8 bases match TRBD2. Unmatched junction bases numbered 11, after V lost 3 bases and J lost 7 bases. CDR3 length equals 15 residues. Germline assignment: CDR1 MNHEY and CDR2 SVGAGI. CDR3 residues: CASSYSGGPSGEQYF. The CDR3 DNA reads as TGTGCCAGCAGTTATTCGGGAGGGCCCTCTGGGGAGCAGTACTTC.

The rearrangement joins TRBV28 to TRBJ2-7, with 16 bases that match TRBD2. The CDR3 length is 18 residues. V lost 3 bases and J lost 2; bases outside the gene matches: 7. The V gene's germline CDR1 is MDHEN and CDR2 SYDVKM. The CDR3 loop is CASSLGLAGGYATYEQYF. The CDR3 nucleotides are TGTGCCAGCAGTTTGGGACTAGCGGGAGGGTACGCTACCTACGAGCAGTACTTC.

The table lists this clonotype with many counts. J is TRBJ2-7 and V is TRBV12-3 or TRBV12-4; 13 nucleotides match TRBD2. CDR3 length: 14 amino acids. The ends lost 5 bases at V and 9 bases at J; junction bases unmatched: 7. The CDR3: CASSPGTSGDLQYV. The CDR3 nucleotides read TGTGCCAGCAGTCCCGGGACTAGCGGGGACTTGCAGTACGTC.